The T cell receptor beta chain under discussion was sequenced for a study of T cell responses to AZD1222 COVID-19 vaccine. General study findings and limits: Seropositive at baseline were only five or six AZD1222 recipients. CD4 TCRs linked to vaccination spanned spike, dominating at 160-218 and 743-854. Donors were mostly white British, more females; clonal diversity possibly underestimated. Nearly half of the spike-specific TCRs reportedly recognize variant regions that carry no mutations.

Of note for this clone: Its target is unknown.

This table comes from immunoSEQ multiplex PCR, and its TCRdb copy is limited to in-frame clones, with some not included. The data show 80,000 or so clones, around four fifths seen once. Germline V gene lookup returns CDR1 LGHNA and CDR2 YSLEER. The CDR3 runs 16 residues. With 2 bases removed from V and 2 bases from J, the gap between germline ends came to 16 bases. The starting material was peripheral blood, obtained on day 0 of AZD1222 vaccination. The TCR was taken from an adult in good health. This sequence joins TRBV4-3 and TRBJ2-7; no firm D call. CDR3 bases: TGCGCCAGCAGCCAAAAATGGTCAGGTGAACCCTACGAGCAGTACTTC. This sequence encodes CASSQKWSGEPYEQYF.